This T cell receptor beta chain was captured by sequencing in a study of blood T cell repertoires in COVID-19. Turning to the study itself: Researchers got acute and convalescent COVID-19 samples from the United States, Italy and Spain. The analysed material was cDNA or gDNA that came from T cells, B-cell-depleted T cells, or PBMCs.

Germline V lookup: CDR1 SGHRS, CDR2 YFSETQ. V lost 5 bases and J lost 5, with 13 bases in between. The CDR3 covers 13 residues. In the authors' workflow: Estimates of nucleated cell counts were drawn from the amplification of reference gene primers. Produced via immunoSEQ multiplex PCR; TCRdb's table is partial and in-frame only. V and J calls and clone size come straight from that table; D and trimming were deduced from the DNA. The sample includes about 88,000 clones, around nine tenths seen only once; the top ten take around 10%. Sequenced input: peripheral blood. The TCR originated in a man aged 80 or over with acute or convalescent COVID-19. The chain employs TRBV5-1 and TRBJ1-2; maybe TRBD1 (5 bases). Here the CDR3 DNA reads TGCGCCAGCAGACCCGGGACTGAATATGGCTACACCTTC. This encodes CASRPGTEYGYTF. The full variable domain, rest sourced from reference TRBV5-1 and TRBJ1-2, is KAGVTQTPRYLIKTRGQQVTLSCSPISGHRSVSWYQQTPGQGLQFLFEYFSETQRNKGNFPGRFSGRQFSNSRSEMNVSTLELGDSALYLCASRPGTEYGYTFGSGTRLTVV.